Described below is a single T cell receptor (beta chain) sequence and its context. The antigen is undetermined. Trimming pared 0 bases from V and 6 bases from J, leaving 17 bases between. This CDR3 comprises 16 residues. Germline-derived CDR1 and CDR2 are SNHLY and FYNNEI. The treatment: some 20 received Ad26.COV2.S at low or high dose, single or two shots; about 5 received placebo; per-sample allocation not given. Sampling occurred on day 63 after the first vaccine or placebo injection. An Ad26 vector carrying the Wuhan-strain SARS-CoV-2 spike served as the vaccine. Profiled with immunoSEQ multiplex PCR; TCRdb holds only in-frame clones, not every one. In the table there are 300,000 to 400,000 clones, about 85% of which are singletons. The source of the sample is a study of Ad26.COV2.S vaccination and SARS-CoV-2 variants. Study-wide findings and caveats: Researchers cautioned that TCR breadth and depth analyses may have underestimated total T cell responses.

The chain recombines TRBV2 with TRBJ1-2; no definite D call. Source: peripheral blood, taken in a trial of Ad26.COV2.S vaccine versus placebo. This TCR was recovered from a person aged 18-65 years who received the Ad26.COV2.S COVID-19 vaccine or a placebo. The CDR3 sequence: CASSEALIGPVNGYTF. The CDR3 region has the DNA TGTGCCAGCAGTGAAGCGCTTATAGGGCCGGTAAATGGCTACACCTTC.